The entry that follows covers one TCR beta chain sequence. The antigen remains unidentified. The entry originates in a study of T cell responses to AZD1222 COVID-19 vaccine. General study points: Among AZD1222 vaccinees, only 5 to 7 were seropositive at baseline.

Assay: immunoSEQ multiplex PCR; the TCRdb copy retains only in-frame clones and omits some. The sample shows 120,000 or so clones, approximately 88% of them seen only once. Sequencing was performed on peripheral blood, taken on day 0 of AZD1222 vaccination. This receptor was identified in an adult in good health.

The CDR3 here is CASSPGSNTEAFF. Written as DNA, the CDR3 is TGTGCCAGCAGTCCCGGATCGAACACTGAAGCTTTCTTT. The chain links TRBV27 to TRBJ1-1; D is uncertain. V shed 5 bases and J shed 1 base, with 8 bases lying between them. This CDR3 has 13 residues. Germline V gives CDR1 MNHEY, CDR2 SMNVEV (reference sequence).